These 13 T cell receptor beta chains originate from one sample sequenced in a study of T cell clones after liver transplantation. The repertoire was sequenced with immunoSEQ multiplex PCR; TCRdb's copy has only in-frame clones and lacks some. The table lists some 60,000 clones, roughly 70% of them singletons. The sample was CD4+ T cells from blood, taken at the roughly 15-month timepoint. These receptors all come from a human patient who received a liver transplant. These T cells may partly come from the graft donor.

This clone has a handful of counts. The chain is built from TRBV5-1 and TRBJ2-5; D remains ambiguous. CDR1 and CDR2 from the germline V gene are SGHRS and YFSETQ. The V end was cut by 6 bases, the J end by 5 bases, with 11 bases between. This CDR3 spans 12 amino acids. The CDR3: CASNLWGETQYF. In DNA form, the CDR3 reads TGCGCCAGCAATCTGTGGGGTGAGACCCAGTACTTC.

This chain joins TRBV6-1 and TRBJ1-2; unclear D gene. The V end lost 3 bases, the J end lost 8 bases, and 10 bases lay between the germline ends. Germline V gives CDR1 MNHNS, CDR2 SASEGT. The CDR3 is 12 amino acids. In DNA form, the CDR3 reads TGTGCCAGCAGTGAGATCGCTTGGGGCTACACCTTC. It translates to CASSEIAWGYTF.

The chain employs TRBV4-3 and TRBJ2-3; TRBD2 is a possible D gene (5 bases). Per the germline V gene, CDR1 is LGHNA and CDR2 is YSLEER. The CDR3 totals 13 residues. V lost 5 bases, J lost 5 bases, and 11 bases lay in between. CDR3 residues: CASSGNRGDTQYF. The CDR3 DNA sequence: TGCGCCAGCAGCGGGAACCGGGGAGATACGCAGTATTTT.

V usage is TRBV6-1 and J usage is TRBJ1-2; 8 positions agree with TRBD1. CDR1 is MNHNS, CDR2 SASEGT, per germline. This CDR3 has 15 residues. V lost 5 bases, J lost 4 bases, and 9 bases stayed unmatched. Written as DNA, the CDR3 is TGTGCCAGCAGTCAGGACAGGGTCGGGGGCTATGGCTACACCTTC. It encodes CASSQDRVGGYGYTF.

This clone has more than one count but fewer than ten. The chain is built from TRBV9 and TRBJ2-3; TRBD2 might be the D (6 bases). V was clipped by 0 bases and J by 2 bases, with 10 bases between them. The CDR3 runs to 15 residues. CDR1 and CDR2 from the germline V gene are SGDLS and YYNGEE. The CDR3 reads CASSVATGVTDTQYF. The CDR3 nucleotides are TGTGCCAGCAGCGTAGCTACGGGGGTCACAGATACGCAGTATTTT.

V is TRBV11-3 and J is TRBJ1-1; D unclear. The CDR3 consists of 15 residues. The germline gives CDR1 SGHNT, CDR2 YENEEA. Deletions cut 4 bases from V and 1 base from J, with 13 bases between. The CDR3 is CASSSLFVENTEAFF. CDR3 bases: TGTGCCAGCAGCTCCCTCTTCGTGGAGAACACTGAAGCTTTCTTT.

V usage is TRBV2 and J usage is TRBJ2-1, with D perhaps given as TRBD1 or TRBD2 (5 bases each). Germline CDR1 SNHLY, CDR2 FYNNEI. The ends were cut back, 7 bases at V and 8 bases at J, with 21 bases in the middle. This CDR3 is 15 amino acids long. The CDR3 DNA reads TGTGCCAGCATACGGGACCGGGACCCAAGCTATGAGCAGTTCTTC. It specifies CASIRDRDPSYEQFF.

The V and J genes are TRBV5-1 and TRBJ2-2, with D perhaps being TRBD1 or TRBD2 (5 bases each). Germline V gene lookup returns CDR1 SGHRS and CDR2 YFSETQ. The CDR3 spans 15 residues. The V and J ends lost 4 bases and 5 bases respectively, with 15 bases between them. DNA of the CDR3: TGCGCCAGCAGCCCCGGACACGGGACGACCGGGGAGCTGTTTTTT. Translation: CASSPGHGTTGELFF. The full variable domain, in which reference TRBV5-1 and TRBJ2-2 provide the parts outside the CDR3, is KAGVTQTPRYLIKTRGQQVTLSCSPISGHRSVSWYQQTPGQGLQFLFEYFSETQRNKGNFPGRFSGRQFSNSRSEMNVSTLELGDSALYLCASSPGHGTTGELFFGEGSRLTVL.

The CDR3 reads CASSSVQGARGGYEQYF. CDR3 nucleotides: TGTGCCAGTAGTTCGGTACAGGGGGCGCGAGGTGGGTACGAGCAGTACTTC. The gene calls are TRBV19 and TRBJ2-7; the match to TRBD1 covers 9 bases. From germline, CDR1 is LNHDA and CDR2 SQIVND (reference sequence). The V segment lost 5 bases and the J segment 4 bases; nucleotides outside the gene matches: 15. The CDR3 is 17 amino acids.

The V gene is TRBV25-1, the J gene TRBJ2-7; D remains unclear. Trimming pared 3 bases from V and 4 bases from J, leaving 7 bases between. Germline V CDR1 and CDR2: MGHDK, SYGVNS. The CDR3 spans 12 residues. DNA for the CDR3: TGTGCCAGCAGTGATTTAGGGTACGAGCAGTACGTC. This sequence encodes CASSDLGYEQYV.

The chain links TRBV28 to TRBJ2-7; no definite D call. Trimming removed 5 bases at V and 0 bases at J, with 11 bases between. This CDR3 contains 14 residues. Germline CDR1 reads MDHEN; CDR2 reads SYDVKM. The chain's CDR3 is CASSLHLTSYEQYF. CDR3 DNA sequence: TGTGCCAGCAGTCTTCACCTTACCTCCTACGAGCAGTACTTC. Full variable domain (missing parts from reference TRBV28 and TRBJ2-7): DVKVTQSSRYLVKRTGEKVFLECVQDMDHENMFWYRQDPGLGLRLIYFSYDVKMKEKGDIPEGYSVSREKKERFSLILESASTNQTSMYLCASSLHLTSYEQYFGPGTRLTVT.

This clone was detected only a few times. The rearrangement links TRBV5-6 to TRBJ1-6, with 7 bases that match TRBD1. The CDR3 covers 14 residues. Trimming took 4 bases from V and 5 from J; bases not matched to a gene: 3. Germline V gene lookup returns CDR1 SGHDT and CDR2 YYEEEE. The CDR3 here is CASSPQGNNSPLHF. In DNA, the CDR3 is TGTGCCAGCAGCCCACAGGGGAATAATTCACCCCTCCACTTT.

The chain recombines TRBV19 with TRBJ1-5; perhaps TRBD1 as D (5 bases). The CDR3 is 14 residues long. The V and J ends lost 7 bases and 4 bases respectively, with 14 bases between them. Germline V gene sequence: CDR1 LNHDA, CDR2 SQIVND (reference sequence). CDR3 bases: TGTGCCAGTAATCCGGGACCGATTAATCAGCCCCAGCATTTT. Amino acid sequence: CASNPGPINQPQHF.